These T cell receptor beta chains were read from a single sample in a study of vaccination and CD4 T cells after COVID-19. The antigens of these receptors remain unknown. TCRdb reprocessed the PCR reads via MiXCR and lists one record per CDR3 protein. The sample lists fewer than 15,000 distinct CDR3 sequences, 45% to 55% occurring once. Material: CD4+ T cells from blood, cultured in vitro. The source of these receptors is a human donor who had recovered from COVID-19. CDR3s include the opening cysteine and the closing phenylalanine or tryptophan.

J: TRBJ2-2
V: TRBV6-1
CDR3: CASVGGPRNTGELFF

J: TRBJ2-7
V: TRBV19
CDR3: CATRQGDHSYEQYF

J: TRBJ2-3
V: TRBV6-5
CDR3: CASSLRTQTRTSTDTQYF

J: TRBJ2-5
V: TRBV20-1
CDR3: CSASPGQIQETQYF

J: TRBJ2-3
V: TRBV20-1
CDR3: CSAREPYRVGTDTQYF

J: TRBJ2-1
V: TRBV24-1
CDR3: CATSDAGGPYNEQFF

J: TRBJ1-5
V: TRBV20-1
CDR3: CSANSGTGIQPQHF

J: TRBJ1-4
V: TRBV12-3/TRBV12-4
CDR3: CASGHDGVFGKLFF

J: TRBJ2-7
V: TRBV2
CDR3: CASSRGAGAISYEQYF

J: TRBJ2-3
V: TRBV11-2
CDR3: CASTKQRSTDTQYF

J: TRBJ2-5
V: TRBV10-3
CDR3: CAIGTSQETQYF

J: TRBJ2-5
V: TRBV19
CDR3: CASSSPREGARETQYF

J: TRBJ2-1
V: TRBV28
CDR3: CASILSPGLAGTNYNEQFF

J: TRBJ1-5
V: TRBV6-1
CDR3: CASSPQGNQPQHF

J: TRBJ2-2
V: TRBV27
CDR3: CASFGLASSTGELFF

J: TRBJ2-7
V: TRBV2
CDR3: CATQDRELVGYEQYF

J: TRBJ2-1
V: TRBV7-2
CDR3: CASSPPLAGGLGNEQFF

J: TRBJ2-3
V: TRBV5-1
CDR3: CASGWDSYTDTQYF

J: TRBJ2-5
V: TRBV20-1
CDR3: CSYLNRGLLAGAETQYF

J: TRBJ2-7
V: TRBV28
CDR3: CASIGREKSVYEQYF

J: TRBJ2-2
V: TRBV14
CDR3: CASSRTSNTGELFF

J: TRBJ2-2
V: TRBV18
CDR3: CASSSTSVGTGELFF

J: TRBJ2-7
V: TRBV7-2
CDR3: CASSSGREQYF

J: TRBJ1-2
V: TRBV18
CDR3: CASSQDSKYGYTF

J: TRBJ1-6
V: TRBV10-3
CDR3: CAISETGVVSPLHF

J: TRBJ2-3
V: TRBV5-1
CDR3: CASLREGTDTQYF

J: TRBJ2-7
V: TRBV6-5
CDR3: CASSYGEYEQYF

J: TRBJ2-7
V: TRBV6-1
CDR3: CASSAPTGAVSEQYF

J: TRBJ2-1
V: TRBV6-1
CDR3: CASSEADGVGGNEQFF

J: TRBJ2-7
V: TRBV20-1
CDR3: CSAILAGGDGQYF

J: TRBJ2-3
V: TRBV19
CDR3: CASSIADGSTDTQYF

J: TRBJ2-7
V: TRBV27
CDR3: CASSLRQGIAYEQYF

J: TRBJ2-1
V: TRBV20-1
CDR3: CSARLTPGISYNEQFF

J: TRBJ1-1
V: TRBV20-1
CDR3: CSAPGQGLYTEAFF